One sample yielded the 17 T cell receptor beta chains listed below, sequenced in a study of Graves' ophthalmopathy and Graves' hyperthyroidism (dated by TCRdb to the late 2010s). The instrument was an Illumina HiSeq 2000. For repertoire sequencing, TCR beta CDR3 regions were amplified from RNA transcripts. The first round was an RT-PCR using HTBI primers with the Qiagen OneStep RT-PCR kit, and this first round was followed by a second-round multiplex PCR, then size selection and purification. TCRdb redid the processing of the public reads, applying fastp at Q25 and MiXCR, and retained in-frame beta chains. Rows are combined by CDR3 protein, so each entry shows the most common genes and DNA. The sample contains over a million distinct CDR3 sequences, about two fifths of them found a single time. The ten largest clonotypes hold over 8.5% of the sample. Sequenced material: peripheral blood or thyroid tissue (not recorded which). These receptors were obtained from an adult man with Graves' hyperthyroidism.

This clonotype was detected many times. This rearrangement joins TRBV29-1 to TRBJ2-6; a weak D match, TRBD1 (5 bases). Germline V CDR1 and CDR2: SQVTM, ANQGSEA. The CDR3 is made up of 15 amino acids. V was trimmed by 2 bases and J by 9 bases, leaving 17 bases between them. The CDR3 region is CSVEFDVSQGNVLTF. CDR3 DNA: TGCAGCGTTGAATTTGATGTTTCCCAGGGCAACGTCCTGACTTTC.

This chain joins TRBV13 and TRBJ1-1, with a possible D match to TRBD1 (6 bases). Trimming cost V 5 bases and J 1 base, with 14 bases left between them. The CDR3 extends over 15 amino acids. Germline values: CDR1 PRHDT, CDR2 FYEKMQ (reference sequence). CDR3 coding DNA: TGTGCCAGCAGCACCCTTCCACAGGGGAACACTGAAGCTTTCTTT. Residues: CASSTLPQGNTEAFF.

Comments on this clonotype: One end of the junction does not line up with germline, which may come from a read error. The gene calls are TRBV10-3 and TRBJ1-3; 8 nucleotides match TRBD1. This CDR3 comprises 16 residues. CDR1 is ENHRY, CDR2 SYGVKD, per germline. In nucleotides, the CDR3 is TGTGCCAGCAGTTACCGCGGACAGGGTGACGGAAACACCATATATTTT. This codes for CASSYRGQGDGNTIYF.

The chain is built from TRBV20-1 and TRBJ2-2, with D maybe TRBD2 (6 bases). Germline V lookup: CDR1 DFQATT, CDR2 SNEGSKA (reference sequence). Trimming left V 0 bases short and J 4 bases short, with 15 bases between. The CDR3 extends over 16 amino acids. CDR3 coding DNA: TGCAGTGCTAGAGATCGGGCTGGCGGGACCACCGGGGAGCTGTTTTTT. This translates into CSARDRAGGTTGELFF.

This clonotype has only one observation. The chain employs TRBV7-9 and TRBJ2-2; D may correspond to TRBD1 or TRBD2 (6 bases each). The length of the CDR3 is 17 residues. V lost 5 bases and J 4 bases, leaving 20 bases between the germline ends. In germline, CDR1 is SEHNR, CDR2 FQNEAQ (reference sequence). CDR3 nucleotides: TGTGCCAGCAGCGTAAGCCTCGGGGGCGCTTTCACCGGGGAGCTGTTTTTT. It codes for CASSVSLGGAFTGELFF.

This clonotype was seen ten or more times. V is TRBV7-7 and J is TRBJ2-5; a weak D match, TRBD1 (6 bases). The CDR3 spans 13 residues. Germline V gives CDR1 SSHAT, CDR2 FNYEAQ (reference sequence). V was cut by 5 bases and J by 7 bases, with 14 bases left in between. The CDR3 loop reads CASSVQGLGTQYF. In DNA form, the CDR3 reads TGTGCCAGCAGCGTACAGGGCCTCGGGACCCAGTACTTC.

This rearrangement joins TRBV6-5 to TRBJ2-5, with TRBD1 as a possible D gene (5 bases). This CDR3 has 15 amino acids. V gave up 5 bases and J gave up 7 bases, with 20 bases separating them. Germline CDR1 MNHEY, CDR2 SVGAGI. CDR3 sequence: CASSIRQRGLSTQYF. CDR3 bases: TGTGCCAGCAGTATAAGACAAAGGGGCTTGTCGACCCAGTACTTC.

The CDR3 DNA follows: TGTGCCAGCAGTTACACGGGACTTGAGGAGACCCAGTACTTC. It translates to CASSYTGLEETQYF. The V and J genes are TRBV6-5 and TRBJ2-5; tentative D call: TRBD2 (6 bases). The CDR3 runs to 14 residues. CDR1 MNHEY and CDR2 SVGAGI come from the germline V gene. V was pared by 2 bases and J by 5 bases, with 12 bases between.

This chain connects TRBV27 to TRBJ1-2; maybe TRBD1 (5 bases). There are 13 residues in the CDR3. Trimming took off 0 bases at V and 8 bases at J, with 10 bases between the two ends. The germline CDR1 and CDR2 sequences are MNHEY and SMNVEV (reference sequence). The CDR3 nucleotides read TGTGCCAGCAGTTTATCACCAGGGATAGGCTACACCTTC. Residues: CASSLSPGIGYTF.

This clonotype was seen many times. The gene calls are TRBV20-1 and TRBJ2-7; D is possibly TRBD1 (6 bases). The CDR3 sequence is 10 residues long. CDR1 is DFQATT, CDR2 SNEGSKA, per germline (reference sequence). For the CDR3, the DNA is TGCAGGGCAGGGGATTACGAGCAGTACTTC. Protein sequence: CRAGDYEQYF.

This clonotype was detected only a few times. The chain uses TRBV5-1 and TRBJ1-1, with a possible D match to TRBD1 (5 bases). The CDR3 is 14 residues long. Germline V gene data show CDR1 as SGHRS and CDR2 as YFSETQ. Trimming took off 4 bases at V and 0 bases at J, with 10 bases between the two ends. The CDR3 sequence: CASSKGTLNTEAFF. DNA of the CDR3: TGCGCCAGCAGCAAAGGGACGCTGAACACTGAAGCTTTCTTT.

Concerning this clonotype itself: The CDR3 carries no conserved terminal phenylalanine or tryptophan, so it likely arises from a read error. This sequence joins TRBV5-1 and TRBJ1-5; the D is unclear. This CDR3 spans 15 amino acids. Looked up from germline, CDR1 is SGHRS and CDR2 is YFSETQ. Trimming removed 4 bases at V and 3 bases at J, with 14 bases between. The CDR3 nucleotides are TGCGCCAGCAGCCGGCTAGGTGACCTCAATCAGCCCCAGCATCTT. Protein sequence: CASSRLGDLNQPQHL.

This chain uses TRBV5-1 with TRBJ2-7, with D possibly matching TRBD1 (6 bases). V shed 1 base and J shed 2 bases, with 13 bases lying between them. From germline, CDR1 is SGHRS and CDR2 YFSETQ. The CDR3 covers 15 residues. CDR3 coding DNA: TGCGCCAGCAGCTTGTTACAGGGTTTCACCTACGAGCAGTACTTC. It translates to CASSLLQGFTYEQYF.

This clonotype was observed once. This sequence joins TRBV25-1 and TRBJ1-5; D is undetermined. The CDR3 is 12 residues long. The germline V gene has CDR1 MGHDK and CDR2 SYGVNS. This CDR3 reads CAILNEDQPQHF. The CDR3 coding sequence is TGTGCTATCTTGAACGAGGATCAGCCCCAGCATTTT.

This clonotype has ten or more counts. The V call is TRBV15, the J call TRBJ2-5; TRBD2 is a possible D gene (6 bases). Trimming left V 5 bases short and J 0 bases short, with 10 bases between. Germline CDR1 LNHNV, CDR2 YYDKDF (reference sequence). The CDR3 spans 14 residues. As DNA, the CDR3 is TGTGCCACCAGCGGAGGGGAGGACCAAGAGACCCAGTACTTC. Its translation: CATSGGEDQETQYF.

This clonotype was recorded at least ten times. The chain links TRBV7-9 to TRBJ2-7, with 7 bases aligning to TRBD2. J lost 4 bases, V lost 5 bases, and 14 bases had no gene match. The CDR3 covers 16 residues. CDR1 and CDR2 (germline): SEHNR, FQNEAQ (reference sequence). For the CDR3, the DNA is TGTGCCAGCAGCGTCCTCGGCGGGGAGGGGAGTTACGAGCAGTACTTC. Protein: CASSVLGGEGSYEQYF.

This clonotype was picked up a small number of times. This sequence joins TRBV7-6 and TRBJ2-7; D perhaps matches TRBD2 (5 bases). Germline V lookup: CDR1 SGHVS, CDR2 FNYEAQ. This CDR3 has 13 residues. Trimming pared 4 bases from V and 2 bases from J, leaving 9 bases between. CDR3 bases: TGTGCCAGCAGCTGGCAGGAGGCCTACGAGCAGTACTTC. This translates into CASSWQEAYEQYF.